This record concerns one T cell receptor (beta chain) sequence. The antigen is not known. A second PCR of 7 to 11 cycles used a sample-barcoded 5' primer and a J-beta primer mix. Through a template-switch adaptor with 12 random nucleotides, each cDNA molecule received a tag. TCRdb reprocessed the 5' RACE reads with MiXCR, giving one entry per CDR3 protein. The repertoire holds around 900,000 distinct CDR3 sequences, with roughly 51% as singletons. These data come from a study of blood T cells in healthy people across ages. Study conclusions and caveats: Unsorted PBMCs prevented conclusive naive versus antigen-experienced comparison.

Germline V gene sequence: CDR1 SQVTM, CDR2 ANQGSEA. The V gene lost 2 bases and the J gene lost 5 bases, with 12 bases spanning the gap. The CDR3 is 14 residues long. Sequenced input: blood. The genes are TRBV29-1 and TRBJ1-4; perhaps TRBD1 as D (5 bases). This clonotype was obtained from a woman aged 55 to 70 in good health. The CDR3 is CSVEIDSTNEKLFF. In DNA, the CDR3 is TGCAGCGTTGAAATTGACAGTACAAATGAAAAACTGTTTTTT.